Listed below are T cell receptor beta chains from one sample, sequenced in a study of blood T cell repertoires in COVID-19. Repertoires were generated with immunoSEQ multiplex PCR, while TCRdb's copy carries only in-frame clones and drops some. The repertoire holds over 130,000 clones, roughly 84% seen once, with under 10% in the top ten. Sequencing used peripheral blood. All receptors derive from a man aged 25 to 40 with COVID-19, enrolled during active disease. Both conserved end residues are part of each CDR3. D genes are given only for firm matches. The size entry is marked missing in some rows and otherwise reads once, few, many or a size class.

>once|TRBV4-1|TRBD1|TRBJ1-1
CASSPARTGYYTEAFF
TGCGCCAGCAGCCCCGCCCGGACAGGGTATTACACTGAAGCTTTCTTT
>.|TRBV5-6|.|TRBJ1-2
CASSLGVGAGGYTF
TGTGCCAGCAGCTTGGGCGTAGGGGCTGGAGGCTACACCTTC
>.|TRBV6-5|TRBD1|TRBJ2-7
CASSDGTVQYGEQYF
TGTGCCAGCAGCGATGGGACAGTTCAGTACGGCGAGCAGTACTTC
>.|TRBV2|.|TRBJ1-2
CASRQGSDGYTF
TGTGCCAGCAGACAGGGCTCTGATGGCTACACCTTC
>.|TRBV29-1|.|TRBJ1-2
CSVEGLGDYGYTF
TGCAGCGTTGAAGGACTCGGGGACTATGGCTACACCTTC
>.|TRBV2|TRBD2|TRBJ2-7
CASRTSGAPSYEQYF
TGTGCCAGCAGGACTAGCGGGGCTCCCTCCTACGAGCAGTACTTC
>.|TRBV24-1|.|TRBJ2-5
CATAEGGETQYF
TGTGCCACCGCGGAGGGAGGAGAGACCCAGTACTTC
>.|TRBV19|.|TRBJ1-3
CASSQGNTIYF
TGTGCCAGTAGCCAGGGTAACACCATATATTTT
>.|TRBV6-6|.|TRBJ1-1
CATLLPRGFMNTEAFF
TGTGCCACCCTCTTACCCCGGGGGTTTATGAATACTGAAGCTTTCTTT
>.|TRBV2|.|TRBJ2-1
CASSGLGNEQFF
TGTGCCAGCAGCGGACTTGGAAATGAGCAGTTCTTC
>.|TRBV27|TRBD2|TRBJ2-7
CASSLTSGSYEQYF
TGTGCCAGCAGTCTAACTAGCGGCTCCTACGAGCAGTACTTC
>.|TRBV7-8|.|TRBJ2-3
CASSLQGTDTQYF
TGTGCCAGCAGCTTGCAGGGCACAGATACGCAGTATTTT
>.|TRBV19|.|TRBJ2-2
CASSTRTANTGELFF
TGTGCCAGTAGTACCCGGACAGCGAACACCGGGGAGCTGTTTTTT
>.|TRBV6-5|.|TRBJ2-2
CASSYSRGSTGELFF
TGTGCCAGCAGTTACTCGAGAGGGAGCACCGGGGAGCTGTTTTTT
>.|TRBV6-4|TRBD2|TRBJ2-7
CASSDKREDYEQYF
TGTGCCAGCAGTGATAAGCGGGAGGATTACGAGCAGTACTTC
>.|TRBV7-2|TRBD2|TRBJ2-3
CASGLSGTSGTDTQYF
TGTGCCAGCGGGTTGTCCGGGACTAGCGGCACAGATACGCAGTATTTT
>.|TRBV28|.|TRBJ1-6
CASSLGGLILNNSPLHF
TGTGCCAGCAGTTTAGGGGGCCTCATACTAAATAATTCACCCCTCCACTTT
>.|TRBV27|.|TRBJ1-1
CASSFVGGNTEAFF
TGTGCCAGCAGTTTTGTAGGGGGGAACACTGAAGCTTTCTTT
>.|TRBV14|TRBD2|TRBJ2-1
CASSQDTGLPIRGPLVNEQFF
TGTGCCAGCAGCCAAGATACGGGACTACCGATTCGCGGGCCCCTAGTGAATGAGCAGTTCTTC
>.|TRBV19|.|TRBJ1-1
CASYNRAAEAFF
TGTGCCAGCTACAACAGGGCGGCTGAAGCTTTCTTT
>once|TRBV10-3|TRBD1|TRBJ2-7
CAISESQWDRDSYEQYF
TGTGCCATCAGTGAGTCCCAGTGGGACAGGGATTCCTACGAGCAGTACTTC
>.|TRBV11-3|.|TRBJ2-7
CASSSGLNEQYF
TGTGCCAGCAGCTCAGGACTAAACGAGCAGTACTTC
>.|TRBV6-5|TRBD1|TRBJ1-2
CASSYSKGAPRGYTF
TGTGCCAGCAGTTACTCAAAGGGGGCGCCGCGCGGCTACACCTTC
>few|TRBV5-4|TRBD2|TRBJ2-7
CASSGGLAGDEQYF
TGTGCCAGCAGCGGGGGATTAGCGGGAGACGAGCAGTACTTC
>.|TRBV12-3/TRBV12-4|.|TRBJ1-1
CASSLEEIGAFF
TGTGCCAGCAGTTTAGAAGAGATCGGGGCTTTCTTT
>once|TRBV24-1|.|TRBJ2-5
CATSDLYGRGETQYF
TGTGCCACCAGTGATTTGTATGGCAGGGGAGAGACCCAGTACTTC
>.|TRBV7-8|TRBD1|TRBJ2-7
CASSLAANRGYEQYF
TGTGCCAGCAGCTTAGCTGCTAACAGGGGGTACGAGCAGTACTTC
>few|TRBV2|.|TRBJ2-1
CASSALTTTKNEQFF
TGTGCCAGCAGTGCTCTCACAACGACTAAAAATGAGCAGTTCTTC
>.|TRBV24-1|.|TRBJ2-5
CATSDLLDRQETQYF
TGTGCCACCAGTGATTTGTTGGACAGACAAGAGACCCAGTACTTC
>.|TRBV5-5|TRBD1|TRBJ2-7
CASSPTGTGLGGQYF
TGTGCCAGCAGCCCTACCGGGACAGGGTTAGGAGGGCAGTACTTC
>many|TRBV6-2/TRBV6-3|.|TRBJ1-4
CASSYSGNEKLFF
TGTGCCAGCAGTTACTCCGGGAATGAAAAACTGTTTTTT
>.|TRBV12-3/TRBV12-4|.|TRBJ1-1
CASSLGGDTEAFF
TGTGCCAGCAGTTTGGGGGGGGACACTGAAGCTTTCTTT
>few|TRBV30|.|TRBJ1-6
CAWSSGVSSPLHF
TGTGCCTGGAGTTCAGGGGTGAGTTCACCCCTCCACTTT
>medium-sized|TRBV10-3|TRBD1|TRBJ1-3
CAISGGTGAISGNTIYF
TGTGCCATCAGTGGGGGGACAGGGGCAATCTCTGGAAACACCATATATTTT
>.|TRBV9|.|TRBJ2-3
CASSVGQGRTDTQYF
TGTGCCAGCAGCGTAGGGCAGGGCCGCACAGATACGCAGTATTTT
>.|TRBV19|.|TRBJ1-2
CASTPPGFNYGYTF
TGTGCCAGTACCCCGCCGGGGTTCAACTATGGCTACACCTTC
>.|TRBV7-2|.|TRBJ1-5
CASSLVVSQVQPQHF
TGTGCCAGCAGCTTAGTAGTTAGTCAGGTTCAGCCCCAGCATTTT
>.|TRBV29-1|TRBD1|TRBJ1-5
CSSSQGAGQPQHF
TGCAGCTCCTCACAGGGGGCGGGTCAGCCCCAGCATTTT
>once|TRBV7-9|TRBD1|TRBJ2-5
CASSLGAGGTGETQYF
TGTGCCAGCAGCTTAGGCGCAGGGGGCACAGGGGAGACCCAGTACTTC
>.|TRBV11-2|TRBD1|TRBJ2-7
CASSWSGGRDEQYF
TGTGCCAGCAGCTGGTCAGGGGGCAGGGACGAGCAGTACTTC
>once|TRBV7-2|.|TRBJ2-3
CASSLVLSPDTQYF
TGTGCCAGCAGCTTAGTTCTTTCCCCAGATACGCAGTATTTT
>.|TRBV12-3/TRBV12-4|TRBD1|TRBJ2-7
CASSPDRGYEQYF
TGTGCCAGCAGCCCAGACAGGGGTTACGAGCAGTACTTC
>few|TRBV6-5|TRBD1|TRBJ2-5
CASSYGRRQGQETQYF
TGTGCCAGCAGTTACGGGCGACGACAGGGACAAGAGACCCAGTACTTC
>.|TRBV6-2/TRBV6-3|.|TRBJ1-2
CASSSGENYGYTF
TGTGCCAGCAGTTCGGGGGAAAACTATGGCTACACCTTC